This T cell receptor (beta chain) stems from a study of CD8 T cells in ankylosing spondylitis. Study-level points and caveats: In the blood and synovial fluid of reactive arthritis, some motif variants had been previously reported.

This clonotype was counted only a few times. Its specificity is not known. TCRdb independently ran MiXCR on the 5' RACE reads; one entry per CDR3 protein. The repertoire includes around 250,000 distinct CDR3 sequences, 15% to 20% of them detected once, and less than 35% sits in the top ten. CDR3 length: 13 residues. V gave up 2 bases and J gave up 6 bases, with 8 bases separating them. Germline-derived CDR1 and CDR2 are MNHEY and SVGAGI. Sequencing was performed on blood, either unsorted or a sorted T cell fraction (not recorded which). This receptor was obtained from a male donor with ankylosing spondylitis or in good health (not recorded which). The chain joins TRBV6-5 to TRBJ1-5, with D hard to call. CDR3 in DNA: TGTGCCAGCAGTTACCTAGGTGGTCAGCCCCAGCATTTT. This sequence encodes CASSYLGGQPQHF.